The 26 T cell receptor beta chains below all came from one sample that was sequenced in a study of shared clonotypes between healthy human individuals. The protocol was immunoSEQ multiplex PCR, while the TCRdb copy is restricted to in-frame clones and leaves out a portion. The sample holds millions of clones; around 94% are singletons and the top ten take roughly 0.15%. Source material: naive CD4+ T cells sorted from blood. The subset: CD45RA+ positively selected. The receptors derive from a man aged 18 to 35 in good health.

Notes on this clone: Other DNA sequences within the sample encode an identical CDR3. The rearrangement uses TRBV19 and TRBJ2-5; D not certain. This CDR3 contains 12 residues. Between the trimmed V and J ends, which lost 3 bases and 4 bases, there was a span of 6 bases. CDR1 and CDR2 from the germline V gene are LNHDA and SQIVND (reference sequence). The CDR3 here is CASSIGRETQYF. CDR3 sequence (DNA): TGTGCCAGTAGTATTGGCAGAGAGACCCAGTACTTC.

The chain carries TRBV10-3 and TRBJ2-2; D ambiguous. The germline CDR1 and CDR2 sequences are ENHRY and SYGVKD. With 3 bases removed from V and 6 bases from J, the gap between germline ends came to 5 bases. The CDR3 has 12 residues. The CDR3 DNA sequence: TGTGCCATCAGTGACACCCCCGGGGAGCTGTTTTTT. Encoded protein: CAISDTPGELFF.

This chain links TRBV6-4 with TRBJ2-4, with a possible D match to TRBD1 (5 bases). V was shortened by 4 bases and J by 5 bases, with 21 bases between the two germline ends. From germline, CDR1 is MRHNA and CDR2 SNTAGT. This CDR3 contains 17 residues. The CDR3 is CASSVPAGQGTENIQYF. CDR3 bases: TGTGCCAGCAGTGTACCGGCAGGGCAGGGAACCGAAAACATTCAGTACTTC.

The chain carries TRBV6-5 and TRBJ2-1; no clear D gene. The ends were cut back, 7 bases at V and 9 bases at J, with 10 bases in the middle. This CDR3 is built from 11 residues. Germline lookup yields CDR1 MNHEY and CDR2 SVGAGI. The CDR3 sequence: CASIIPGEQFF. CDR3 nucleotides: TGTGCCAGCATTATCCCGGGTGAGCAGTTCTTC.

V and J are TRBV4-1 and TRBJ2-7; 10 bases are a match to TRBD1. The V gene's germline CDR1 is MGHRA and CDR2 YSYEKL. V lost 1 base to trimming and J lost 0 bases; unmatched junction nucleotides: 6. This CDR3 is built from 17 residues. CDR3: CASSQGQTGGLSYEQYF. CDR3 coding DNA: TGCGCCAGCAGCCAAGGCCAGACAGGGGGCCTCTCCTACGAGCAGTACTTC.

The V gene is TRBV5-6, the J gene TRBJ1-1; TRBD1 matches at 9 bases. The junction had 9 bases not matched to a gene; V was cut back by 6 bases and J by 3 bases. CDR1 and CDR2 from the germline V gene are SGHDT and YYEEEE. The CDR3 totals 15 residues. CDR3 DNA: TGTGCCAGCATCAAACTAAGGGACAGGGACACTGAAGCTTTCTTT. Encoded protein: CASIKLRDRDTEAFF. The full variable domain, completed using reference TRBV5-6 and TRBJ1-1, is DAGVTQSPTHLIKTRGQQVTLRCSPKSGHDTVSWYQQALGQGPQFIFQYYEEEERQRGNFPDRFSGHQFPNYSSELNVNALLLGDSALYLCASIKLRDRDTEAFFGQGTRLTVV.

This clone appeared once. V usage is TRBV7-9 and J usage is TRBJ1-2; D gene ambiguous. This CDR3 region has 15 residues. In germline, CDR1 is SEHNR, CDR2 FQNEAQ (reference sequence). The V and J ends lost 4 bases and 5 bases respectively, with 17 bases between them. CDR3 coding DNA: TGTGCCAGCAGCTCCAATACTGCACAGCCGTATGGCTACACCTTC. Translating gives CASSSNTAQPYGYTF.

The chain carries TRBV6-1 and TRBJ2-1, with 7 nucleotides matching TRBD2. Germline V gene sequence: CDR1 MNHNS, CDR2 SASEGT. Trimming took 8 bases from V and 5 from J; bases not matched to a gene: 9. CDR3 length: 14 residues. The CDR3 DNA reads as TGTGCCAGCTTTGGGCTAGCGGCCCACAATGAGCAGTTCTTC. This translates into CASFGLAAHNEQFF.

The table lists this clone with a count of one. The chain employs TRBV7-9 and TRBJ2-1; possibly TRBD1 for D (6 bases). The CDR3 has 15 residues. Germline V CDR1 and CDR2: SEHNR, FQNEAQ (reference sequence). Between the trimmed V and J ends, which lost 1 base and 9 bases, there was a span of 16 bases. The CDR3 region has the DNA TGTGCCAGCAGCTTAGGATGGGACATAGTAATTGAGCAGTTCTTC. Translating gives CASSLGWDIVIEQFF.

V is TRBV6-5 and J is TRBJ2-7, with a possible D match to TRBD1 (5 bases). The CDR3 is made up of 13 amino acids. The V end lost 6 bases, the J end lost 3 bases, and 12 bases lay between the germline ends. Germline lookup yields CDR1 MNHEY and CDR2 SVGAGI. The chain's CDR3 is CASSGHGDYEQYF. The CDR3 region has the DNA TGTGCCAGCAGCGGACACGGAGACTACGAGCAGTACTTC.

This clone has just one count. This chain links TRBV5-7 with TRBJ1-4; D is perhaps TRBD1 (6 bases). TRBV5-7 is an ORF for which the function is uncertain. V was cut by 0 bases and J by 0 bases, with 12 bases left in between. The CDR3 contains 17 residues. The CDR3 nucleotides are TGTGCCAGCAGCTTGGTGGACAGACAAGCAACTAATGAAAAACTGTTTTTT. Its translation is CASSLVDRQATNEKLFF.

The chain is built from TRBV5-4 and TRBJ2-7, with TRBD1 matching over 11 bases. The germline V gene encodes CDR1 SGHNT and CDR2 YYREEE (reference sequence). The CDR3 totals 14 residues. V trimming: 5 bases; J trimming: 5 bases; junction bases outside the gene matches: 6. CDR3 nucleotide sequence: TGTGCCAGCAGAGAGGACAGGGGGCTCCACGAGCAGTACTTC. It yields the protein CASREDRGLHEQYF. Full variable domain (rest looked up from reference TRBV5-4 and TRBJ2-7): ETGVTQSPTHLIKTRGQQVTLRCSSQSGHNTVSWYQQALGQGPQFIFQYYREEENGRGNFPPRFSGLQFPNYSSELNVNALELDDSALYLCASREDRGLHEQYFGPGTRLTVT.

This clone was recorded only once. The rearrangement joins TRBV9 to TRBJ2-3; D gene unclear. The CDR3 consists of 15 residues. Germline assignment: CDR1 SGDLS and CDR2 YYNGEE. The V and J ends lost 0 bases and 6 bases respectively, with 14 bases between them. CDR3 bases: TGTGCCAGCAGCGTAGAACGGGCATTGGCGGATACGCAGTATTTT. It is translated as CASSVERALADTQYF.

The rearrangement uses TRBV7-9 and TRBJ1-2; D not certain. The CDR3 covers 14 residues. Germline CDR1 reads SEHNR; CDR2 reads FQNEAQ (reference sequence). Trimming took off 7 bases at V and 4 bases at J, with 16 bases between the two ends. This CDR3 reads CASTPLADAYGYTF. The CDR3, as DNA: TGTGCCAGCACCCCATTGGCAGACGCCTATGGCTACACCTTC.

The rearrangement links TRBV7-2 to TRBJ1-6; 9 bases are shared with TRBD1. Germline CDR1 reads SGHTA; CDR2 reads FQGNSA. The V segment lost 5 bases and the J segment 10 bases; nucleotides outside the gene matches: 9. CDR3 length equals 15 residues. CDR3 coding DNA: TGTGCCAGCAGCACCAATACAGGGGGCGGGTCACCCCTCCACTTT. The encoded protein is CASSTNTGGGSPLHF.

The chain has TRBV2 and TRBJ2-4; the D gene is possibly TRBD1 (6 bases). Trimming shortened V by 6 bases and J by 0 bases, and 15 bases separated the two germline ends. The CDR3 consists of 16 residues. Germline V gene sequence: CDR1 SNHLY, CDR2 FYNNEI. The CDR3 DNA reads TGTGCCAGCAGGGGGGCAGGAAACCTAGCCAAAAACATTCAGTACTTC. Its translation: CASRGAGNLAKNIQYF.

This clone came up once. V and J are TRBV5-1 and TRBJ1-2; no firm D call. Germline-derived CDR1 and CDR2 are SGHRS and YFSETQ. Trimming cost V 0 bases and J 1 base, with 4 bases left between them. This CDR3 region has 13 residues. The DNA for the CDR3 is TGCGCCAGCAGCTTGGCCTATAACTATGGCTACACCTTC. It is translated as CASSLAYNYGYTF.

The count of this clone is one. The CDR3 sequence is CASSFTKPPYNEQFF. The DNA for the CDR3 is TGTGCCAGCAGCTTTACAAAACCCCCCTACAATGAGCAGTTCTTC. The genes are TRBV11-2 and TRBJ2-1; no clear D. V dropped 3 bases and J dropped 2 bases, with 11 bases sitting between them. This CDR3 contains 15 residues. Germline CDR1 SGHAT, CDR2 FQNNGV.

V gene TRBV5-4 combines with J gene TRBJ2-7, with D uncertain. The length of the CDR3 is 14 residues. CDR1 SGHNT and CDR2 YYREEE come from the germline V gene (reference sequence). V was clipped by 1 base and J by 2 bases, with 10 bases between them. CDR3 in DNA: TGTGCCAGCAGCTTGAAGGCCGCACCCTACGAGCAGTACTTC. This gives the protein CASSLKAAPYEQYF.

This rearrangement joins TRBV30 to TRBJ1-6; no clear D gene. V was cut by 2 bases and J by 0 bases, with 8 bases left in between. The CDR3 runs to 15 residues. From germline, CDR1 is GTSNPN and CDR2 SVGIG (reference sequence). CDR3 coding DNA: TGTGCCTGGAGTAGCCAAGGCTCCTATAATTCACCCCTCCACTTT. This sequence encodes CAWSSQGSYNSPLHF.

This clone has a single count. J is TRBJ2-7 and V is TRBV27; TRBD1 matches 8 bases. J gave up 0 bases and V 3 bases, and 4 bases lay outside the gene matches. Germline V gene sequence: CDR1 MNHEY, CDR2 SMNVEV (reference sequence). The CDR3 sequence is 15 residues long. The CDR3 here is CASSFQGASSYEQYF. CDR3 bases: TGTGCCAGCAGTTTTCAGGGGGCCAGCTCCTACGAGCAGTACTTC.

The rearrangement links TRBV7-2 to TRBJ1-5; the D is unclear. The CDR3 contains 15 residues. CDR1 is SGHTA, CDR2 FQGNSA, per germline. Trimming took off 3 bases at V and 0 bases at J, with 9 bases between the two ends. CDR3: CASSLSEYSNQPQHF. CDR3 coding DNA: TGTGCCAGCAGCTTGTCTGAATATAGCAATCAGCCCCAGCATTTT.

The chain recombines TRBV7-2 with TRBJ1-6, with D possibly being TRBD1 (5 bases). CDR3 size: 17 residues. Germline assignment: CDR1 SGHTA and CDR2 FQGNSA. V was trimmed by 5 bases and J by 5 bases, leaving 19 bases between them. Here the CDR3 DNA reads TGTGCCAGCAGCCCCTCGCGGGGGATGGGGAATAATTCACCCCTCCACTTT. It encodes CASSPSRGMGNNSPLHF.

The chain carries TRBV10-3 and TRBJ2-7; D remains ambiguous. Per the germline V gene, CDR1 is ENHRY and CDR2 is SYGVKD. This CDR3 spans 14 amino acids. Trimming pared 10 bases from V and 2 bases from J, leaving 18 bases between. Here the CDR3 reads CATTTTPTAYEQYF. For the CDR3, the DNA is TGTGCCACCACGACCACTCCTACAGCCTACGAGCAGTACTTC.

Points on this clone: Germline is not matched at one junction end, which may reflect a read error. The rearrangement links TRBV29-1 to TRBJ2-3; possibly TRBD2 for D (7 bases). The CDR3 is 13 amino acids. From germline, CDR1 is SQVTM and CDR2 ANQGSEA. The CDR3 protein is CSAGRGGTDTQYF. CDR3 nucleotide sequence: TGCAGCGCCGGAAGGGGGGGCACCGATACGCAGTATTTT.

The chain recombines TRBV11-2 with TRBJ1-1; tentative D call: TRBD1 (5 bases). The germline V gene has CDR1 SGHAT and CDR2 FQNNGV. Trimming left V 1 base short and J 5 bases short, with 11 bases between. The CDR3 is 14 amino acids. The CDR3 region has the DNA TGTGCCAGCAGCTTAGGACAGTGGAAGACTGAAGCTTTCTTT. Its protein is CASSLGQWKTEAFF.